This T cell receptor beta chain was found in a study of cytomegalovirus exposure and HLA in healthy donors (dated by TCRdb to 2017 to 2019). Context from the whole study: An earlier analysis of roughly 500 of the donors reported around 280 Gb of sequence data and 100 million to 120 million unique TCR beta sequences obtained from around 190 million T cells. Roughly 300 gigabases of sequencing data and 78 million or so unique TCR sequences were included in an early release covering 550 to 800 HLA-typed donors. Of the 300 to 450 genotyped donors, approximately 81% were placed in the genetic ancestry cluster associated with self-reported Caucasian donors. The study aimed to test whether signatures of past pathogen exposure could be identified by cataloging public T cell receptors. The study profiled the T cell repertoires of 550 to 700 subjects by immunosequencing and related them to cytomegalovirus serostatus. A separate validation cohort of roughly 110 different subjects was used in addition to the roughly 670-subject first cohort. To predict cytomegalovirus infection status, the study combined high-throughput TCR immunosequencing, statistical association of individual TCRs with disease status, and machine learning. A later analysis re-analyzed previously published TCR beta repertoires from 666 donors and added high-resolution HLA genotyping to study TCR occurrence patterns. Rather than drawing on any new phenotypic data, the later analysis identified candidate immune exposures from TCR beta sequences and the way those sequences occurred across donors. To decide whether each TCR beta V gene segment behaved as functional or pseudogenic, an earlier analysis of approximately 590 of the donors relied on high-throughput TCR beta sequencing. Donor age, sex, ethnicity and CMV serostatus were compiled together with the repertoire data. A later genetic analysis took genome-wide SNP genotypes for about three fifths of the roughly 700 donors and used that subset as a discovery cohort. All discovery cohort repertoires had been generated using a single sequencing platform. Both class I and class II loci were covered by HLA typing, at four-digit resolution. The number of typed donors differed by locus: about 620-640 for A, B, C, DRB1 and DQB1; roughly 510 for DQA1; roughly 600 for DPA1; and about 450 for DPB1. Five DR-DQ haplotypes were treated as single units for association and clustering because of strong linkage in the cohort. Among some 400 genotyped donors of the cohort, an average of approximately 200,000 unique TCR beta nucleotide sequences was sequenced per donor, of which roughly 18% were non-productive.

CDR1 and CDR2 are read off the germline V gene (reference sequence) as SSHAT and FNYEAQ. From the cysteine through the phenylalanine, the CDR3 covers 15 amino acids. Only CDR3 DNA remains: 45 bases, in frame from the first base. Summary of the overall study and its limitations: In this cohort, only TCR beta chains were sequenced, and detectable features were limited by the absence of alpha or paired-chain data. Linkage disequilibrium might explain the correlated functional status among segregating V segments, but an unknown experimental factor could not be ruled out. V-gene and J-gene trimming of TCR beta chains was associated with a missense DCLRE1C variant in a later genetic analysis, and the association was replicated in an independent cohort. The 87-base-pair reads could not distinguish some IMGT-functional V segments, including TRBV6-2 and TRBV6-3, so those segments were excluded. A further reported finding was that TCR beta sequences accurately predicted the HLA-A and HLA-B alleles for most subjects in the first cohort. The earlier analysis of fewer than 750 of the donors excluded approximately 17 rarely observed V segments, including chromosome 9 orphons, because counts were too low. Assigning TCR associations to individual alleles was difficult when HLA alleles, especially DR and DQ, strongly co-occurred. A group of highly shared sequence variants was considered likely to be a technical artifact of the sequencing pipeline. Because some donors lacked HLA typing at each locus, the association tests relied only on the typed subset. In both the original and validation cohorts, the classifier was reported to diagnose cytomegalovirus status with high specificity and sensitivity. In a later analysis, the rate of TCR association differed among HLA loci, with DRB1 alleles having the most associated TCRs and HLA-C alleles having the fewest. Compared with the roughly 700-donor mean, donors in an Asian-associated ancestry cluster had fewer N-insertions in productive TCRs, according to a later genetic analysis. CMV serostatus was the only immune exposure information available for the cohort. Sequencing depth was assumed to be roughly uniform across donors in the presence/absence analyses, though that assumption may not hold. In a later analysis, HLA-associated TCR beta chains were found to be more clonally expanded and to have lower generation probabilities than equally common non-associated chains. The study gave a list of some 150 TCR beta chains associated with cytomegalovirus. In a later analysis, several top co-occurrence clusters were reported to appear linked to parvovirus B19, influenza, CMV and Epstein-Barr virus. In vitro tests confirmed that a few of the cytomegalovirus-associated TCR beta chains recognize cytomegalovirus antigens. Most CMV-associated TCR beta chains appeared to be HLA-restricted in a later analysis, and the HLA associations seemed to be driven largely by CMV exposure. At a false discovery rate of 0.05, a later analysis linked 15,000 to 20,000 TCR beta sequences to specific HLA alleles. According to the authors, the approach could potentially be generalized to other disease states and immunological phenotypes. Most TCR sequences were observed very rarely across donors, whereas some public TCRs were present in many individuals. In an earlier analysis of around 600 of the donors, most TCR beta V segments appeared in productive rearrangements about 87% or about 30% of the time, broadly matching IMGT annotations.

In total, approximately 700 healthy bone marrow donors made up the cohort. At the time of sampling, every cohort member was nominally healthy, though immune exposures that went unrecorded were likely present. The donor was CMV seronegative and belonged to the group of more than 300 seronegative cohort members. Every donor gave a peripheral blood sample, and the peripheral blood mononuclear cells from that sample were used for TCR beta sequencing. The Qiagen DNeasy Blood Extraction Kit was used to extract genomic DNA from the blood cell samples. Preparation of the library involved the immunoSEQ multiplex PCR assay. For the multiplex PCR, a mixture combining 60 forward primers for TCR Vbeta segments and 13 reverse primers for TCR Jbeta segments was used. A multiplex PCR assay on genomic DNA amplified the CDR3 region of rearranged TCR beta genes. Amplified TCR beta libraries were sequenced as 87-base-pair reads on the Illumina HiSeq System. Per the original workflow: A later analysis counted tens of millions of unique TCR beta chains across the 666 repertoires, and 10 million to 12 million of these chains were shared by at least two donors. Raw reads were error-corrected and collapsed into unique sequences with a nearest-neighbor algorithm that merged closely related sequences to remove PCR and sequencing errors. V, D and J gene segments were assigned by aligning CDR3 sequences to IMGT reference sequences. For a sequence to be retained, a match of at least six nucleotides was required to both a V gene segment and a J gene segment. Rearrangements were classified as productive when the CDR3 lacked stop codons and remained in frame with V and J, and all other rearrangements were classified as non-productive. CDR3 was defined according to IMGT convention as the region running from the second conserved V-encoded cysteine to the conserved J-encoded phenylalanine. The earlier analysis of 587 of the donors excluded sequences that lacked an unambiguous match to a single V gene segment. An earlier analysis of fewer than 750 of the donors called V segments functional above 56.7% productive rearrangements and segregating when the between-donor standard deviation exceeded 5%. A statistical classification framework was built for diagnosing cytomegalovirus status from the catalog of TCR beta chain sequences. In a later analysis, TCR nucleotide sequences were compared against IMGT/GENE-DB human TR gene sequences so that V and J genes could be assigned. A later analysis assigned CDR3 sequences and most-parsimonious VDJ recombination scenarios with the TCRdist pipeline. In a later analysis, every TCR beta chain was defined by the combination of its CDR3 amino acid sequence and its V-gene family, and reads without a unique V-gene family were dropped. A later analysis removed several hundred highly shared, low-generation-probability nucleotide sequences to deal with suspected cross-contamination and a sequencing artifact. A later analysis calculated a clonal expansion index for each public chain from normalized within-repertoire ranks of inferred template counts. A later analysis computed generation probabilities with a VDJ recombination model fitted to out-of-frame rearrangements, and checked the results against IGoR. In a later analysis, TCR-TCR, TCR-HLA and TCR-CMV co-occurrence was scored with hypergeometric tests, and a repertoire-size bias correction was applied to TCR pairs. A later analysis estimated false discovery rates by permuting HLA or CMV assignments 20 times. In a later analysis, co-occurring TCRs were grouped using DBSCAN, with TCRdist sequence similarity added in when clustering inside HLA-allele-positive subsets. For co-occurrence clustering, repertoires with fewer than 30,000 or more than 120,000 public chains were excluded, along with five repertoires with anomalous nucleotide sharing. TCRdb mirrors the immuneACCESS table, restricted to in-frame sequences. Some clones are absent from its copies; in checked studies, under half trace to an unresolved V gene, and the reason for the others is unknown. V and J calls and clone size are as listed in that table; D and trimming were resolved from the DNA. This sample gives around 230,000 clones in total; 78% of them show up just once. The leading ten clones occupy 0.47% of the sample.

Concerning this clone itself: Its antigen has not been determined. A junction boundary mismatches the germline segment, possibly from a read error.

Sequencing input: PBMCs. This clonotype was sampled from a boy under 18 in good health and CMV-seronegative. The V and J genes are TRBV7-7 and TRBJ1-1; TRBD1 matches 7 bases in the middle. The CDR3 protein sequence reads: CASSTDTTGSTEAFF. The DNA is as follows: TGTGCTAGCAGCACCGATACGACAGGGAGCACTGAAGCTTTCTTT. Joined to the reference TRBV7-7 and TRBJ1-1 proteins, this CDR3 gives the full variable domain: GAGVSQSPRYKVTKRGQDVTLRCDPISSHATLYWYQQALGQGPEFLTYFNYEAQPDKSGLPSDRFSAERPEGSISTLTIQRTEQRDSAMYRCASSTDTTGSTEAFFGQGTRLTVV.